The 21 T cell receptor beta chains presented below share a single source sample, sequenced in a study of cytomegalovirus exposure and HLA in healthy donors. Using immunoSEQ multiplex PCR, the repertoire was profiled, and TCRdb retains in-frame clones only, with some absent. The data contain approximately 70,000 clones, 94% of them seen just once; the ten biggest clones take up roughly 3%. Sequencing was performed on PBMCs. The receptors originated from a woman between 18 and 29 years old in good health and CMV-seropositive.

In its sample, this clone was seen once. CDR3 loop: CASSAPGLANTGELFF. The CDR3 DNA reads as TGTGCCAGCAGCGCGCCGGGACTTGCTAACACCGGGGAGCTGTTTTTT. This chain joins TRBV9 and TRBJ2-2; tentative D call: TRBD2 (6 bases). The CDR3 sequence is 16 residues long. Germline V gene sequence: CDR1 SGDLS, CDR2 YYNGEE. Trimming shortened V by 3 bases and J by 2 bases, and 14 bases separated the two germline ends.

This clone was picked up one time. The chain combines TRBV5-1 with TRBJ2-3, with unresolved D. CDR1 SGHRS and CDR2 YFSETQ come from the germline V gene. Trimming removed 1 base at V and 1 base at J, with 7 bases between. The CDR3 is 14 residues long. CDR3 protein: CASSLFGRTDTQYF. For the CDR3, the DNA is TGCGCCAGCAGCTTGTTTGGCCGCACAGATACGCAGTATTTT.

About this clone itself: At the DNA level, this CDR3 is encoded by other sequences in the same sample as well. The chain links TRBV6-1 to TRBJ1-6; 10 bases map to TRBD1. V shed 3 bases, J shed 7 bases, and the junction held 6 bases outside the gene matches. Germline V CDR1 and CDR2: MNHNS, SASEGT. This CDR3 has 16 amino acids. The CDR3 region is CASSEYPGQGNSPLHF. The DNA for the CDR3 is TGTGCCAGCAGTGAGTACCCGGGACAGGGGAATTCACCCCTCCACTTT.

V and J are TRBV6-5 and TRBJ1-1; tentative D call: TRBD1 (5 bases). Looked up from germline, CDR1 is MNHEY and CDR2 is SVGAGI. Trimming took off 6 bases at V and 7 bases at J, with 9 bases between the two ends. The length of the CDR3 is 11 residues. The CDR3: CASRIQGEAFF. In DNA, the CDR3 is TGTGCCAGCAGAATCCAGGGTGAAGCTTTCTTT.

This chain links TRBV18 with TRBJ2-7; 7 bases fit TRBD1. This CDR3 contains 13 residues. The J segment lost 7 bases and the V segment lost 3 bases, leaving 6 bases of the junction unmatched. Germline values: CDR1 KGHSH, CDR2 LQKENI. This chain's CDR3 is CASSPGTAQEQYF. The CDR3 nucleotides are TGTGCCAGCTCACCGGGGACAGCGCAGGAGCAGTACTTC.

The chain couples TRBV11-2 to TRBJ1-1, with TRBD1 matching over 7 bases. Losses at the gene ends were 8 bases for V and 6 bases for J; bases not matched to a gene: 12. The CDR3 sequence is 14 residues long. Per the germline V gene, CDR1 is SGHAT and CDR2 is FQNNGV. As DNA, the CDR3 is TGTGCCAGCCTATGGACTCAGGGGGGTTCTGAAGCTTTCTTT. This gives the protein CASLWTQGGSEAFF.

The rearrangement joins TRBV7-2 to TRBJ2-7; 10 bases map to TRBD2. J was trimmed by 2 bases and V by 4 bases; bases with no gene match: 5. CDR1 and CDR2 (germline): SGHTA, FQGNSA. The CDR3 has 15 amino acids. DNA of the CDR3: TGTGCCAGCAGCTCGACTAGCGGGTACACCTACGAGCAGTACTTC. Its protein product is CASSSTSGYTYEQYF.

The CDR3 sequence is CASSLEAFGQGFDGLHF. As DNA, the CDR3 is TGTGCCAGCAGCTTAGAAGCATTCGGACAGGGCTTTGATGGCCTCCACTTT. The J gene is TRBJ1-6, the V gene TRBV7-9, with 8 bases fitting TRBD1. Germline V lookup: CDR1 SEHNR, CDR2 FQNEAQ (reference sequence). V lost 1 base, J lost 15 bases, and 17 bases stayed unmatched. The CDR3 covers 17 residues.

In this sample, this clone turned up once. The rearrangement joins TRBV6-1 to TRBJ2-7; perhaps TRBD1 as D (5 bases). V lost 8 bases and J 2 bases, leaving 10 bases between the germline ends. The CDR3 extends over 12 amino acids. The V gene's germline CDR1 is MNHNS and CDR2 SASEGT. The DNA of the CDR3 is TGTGCCAGCTCTGGCAGGGCCTACGAGCAGTACTTC. It is translated as CASSGRAYEQYF.

The genes are TRBV2 and TRBJ2-4; 10 bases line up with TRBD1. The V gene's germline CDR1 is SNHLY and CDR2 FYNNEI. Unmatched junction bases numbered 9, after V lost 7 bases and J lost 9 bases. The CDR3 spans 14 residues. The CDR3 spells CASTPGQGKGIQYF. For the CDR3, the DNA is TGTGCCAGCACCCCGGGACAGGGGAAGGGCATTCAGTACTTC. Full variable domain (remainder filled in from reference TRBV2 and TRBJ2-4): EPEVTQTPSHQVTQMGQEVILRCVPISNHLYFYWYRQILGQKVEFLVSFYNNEISEKSEIFDDQFSVERPDGSNFTLKIRSTKLEDSAMYFCASTPGQGKGIQYFGAGTRLSVL.

The genes are TRBV19 and TRBJ2-3; no clear D gene. Deletions cut 5 bases from V and 4 bases from J, with 10 bases between. Per germline, CDR1 LNHDA and CDR2 SQIVND (reference sequence). This CDR3 comprises 13 residues. CDR3 DNA sequence: TGTGCCAGTAGTGGCAGGTATCCAGATACGCAGTATTTT. This codes for CASSGRYPDTQYF.

The chain recombines TRBV11-2 with TRBJ1-4, with 9 bases identical to TRBD1. V lost 0 bases to trimming and J lost 12 bases; unmatched junction nucleotides: 8. This CDR3 region has 15 residues. CDR1 is SGHAT and CDR2 is FQNNGV in the germline V gene. The CDR3 nucleotides read TGTGCCAGCAGCTTAGATCTGTCGAACAGGGGGCAACTGTTTTTT. This encodes CASSLDLSNRGQLFF.

The CDR3 nucleotides are TGTGCCAGCAGCTCCCGGACAGGGAGTATACCTTTCTTT. Protein: CASSSRTGSIPFF. This chain connects TRBV11-1 to TRBJ1-1, with 8 bases that match TRBD1. The CDR3 spans 13 residues. Germline V CDR1 and CDR2: SGHAT, FQDESV (reference sequence). The V and J ends lost 4 bases and 12 bases, in that order; junction bases with no gene match: 10.

The chain employs TRBV2 and TRBJ1-2; tentative D call: TRBD1 (5 bases). CDR1 and CDR2 (germline): SNHLY, FYNNEI. CDR3 length: 15 residues. Trimming pared 7 bases from V and 7 bases from J, leaving 22 bases between. The CDR3 DNA reads as TGTGCCAGCAATTCCCTTTCCCCGGGGCGGGGTGGCTACACCTTC. Translation: CASNSLSPGRGGYTF. Filled out from reference TRBV2 and TRBJ1-2, the complete variable domain reads EPEVTQTPSHQVTQMGQEVILRCVPISNHLYFYWYRQILGQKVEFLVSFYNNEISEKSEIFDDQFSVERPDGSNFTLKIRSTKLEDSAMYFCASNSLSPGRGGYTFGSGTRLTVV.

CDR3 sequence: CASSNPGQGSSGNTIYF. CDR3 sequence (DNA): TGTGCCAGTAGTAACCCCGGACAGGGAAGCTCTGGAAACACCATATATTTT. This rearrangement joins TRBV19 to TRBJ1-3; 8 bases are shared with TRBD1. Germline CDR1 LNHDA, CDR2 SQIVND (reference sequence). Trimming removed 4 bases from V and 0 bases from J; junction bases left unmatched: 8. The CDR3 is 17 residues long.

The chain joins TRBV15 to TRBJ2-3, with D maybe TRBD2 (7 bases). Germline assignment: CDR1 LNHNV and CDR2 YYDKDF (reference sequence). V dropped 10 bases and J dropped 6 bases, with 20 bases sitting between them. This CDR3 spans 14 amino acids. The CDR3 DNA reads as TGTGCCATCGGGCGGGGGCCCCCCGGGGATACGCAGTATTTT. Amino acids: CAIGRGPPGDTQYF.

The rearrangement uses TRBV5-5 and TRBJ1-2; weak D call: TRBD1 (5 bases). V lost 0 bases and J 12 bases, leaving 9 bases between the germline ends. The CDR3 has 11 residues. From germline, CDR1 is SGHKS and CDR2 YYEKEE (reference sequence). The CDR3 region has the DNA TGTGCCAGCAGCTTGGGCAGGGTTAACACCTTC. Its translation is CASSLGRVNTF.

The J gene is TRBJ1-2, the V gene TRBV7-2, with a possible D match to TRBD1 (5 bases). The V end lost 5 bases, the J end lost 2 bases, and 18 bases lay between the germline ends. The CDR3 consists of 16 residues. Germline assignment: CDR1 SGHTA and CDR2 FQGNSA. CDR3 DNA: TGTGCCAGCAGCCCCCGAAGGGGCAGTTCGAACTATGGCTACACCTTC. Residues: CASSPRRGSSNYGYTF.

V and J are TRBV28 and TRBJ2-3; no clear D. The CDR3 is 14 residues long. Trimming removed 4 bases at V and 2 bases at J, with 10 bases between. Germline CDR1 and CDR2: MDHEN and SYDVKM. CDR3 DNA sequence: TGTGCCAGCAGTTCGGCAGGCAACACAGATACGCAGTATTTT. This codes for CASSSAGNTDTQYF.

The chain has TRBV7-6 and TRBJ1-1; D is perhaps TRBD1 (5 bases). The CDR3 length is 13 residues. The V end was cut by 6 bases, the J end by 5 bases, with 13 bases between. Germline values: CDR1 SGHVS, CDR2 FNYEAQ. The DNA of the CDR3 is TGTGCCAGCAGTGGGGGAGCGGGAACTGAAGCTTTCTTT. This sequence encodes CASSGGAGTEAFF. The entire variable domain, with the rest obtained from reference TRBV7-6 and TRBJ1-1, is as follows: GAGVSQSPRYKVTKRGQDVALRCDPISGHVSLYWYRQALGQGPEFLTYFNYEAQQDKSGLPNDRFSAERPEGSISTLTIQRTEQRDSAMYRCASSGGAGTEAFFGQGTRLTVV.

The CDR3 is CASSARGTGGRDTQYF. The CDR3 DNA reads as TGCGCCAGCAGTGCTCGCGGGACAGGGGGACGGGATACGCAGTATTTT. This chain joins TRBV10-1 and TRBJ2-3; 11 bases align to TRBD1. From germline, CDR1 is WNHNN and CDR2 SYGVQD (reference sequence). The CDR3 consists of 16 residues. The V gene end was trimmed by 4 bases and the J gene end by 6 bases; junction bases not matched to a gene: 9.